These 17 T cell receptor beta chains originate from one sample sequenced in a study of T cell responses to AZD1222 COVID-19 vaccine. Repertoires were generated with immunoSEQ multiplex PCR, while TCRdb's copy carries only in-frame clones and drops some. The table has 110,000 to 150,000 clones, roughly 88% seen once. The sequencing here drew on peripheral blood, taken on day 0 of AZD1222 vaccination. The receptors stem from an adult in good health.

This chain connects TRBV6-2 or TRBV6-3 to TRBJ2-2; TRBD1 aligns across 12 bases. Germline CDR1 MNHEY, CDR2 SVGEGT. The CDR3 has 17 residues. The ends lost 4 bases at V and 4 bases at J; junction bases unmatched: 7. The chain's CDR3 is CASSSGTGGAGTGELFF. The CDR3 DNA is TGTGCCAGCAGTTCCGGGACAGGGGGCGCTGGCACCGGGGAGCTGTTTTTT.

The chain is built from TRBV5-4 and TRBJ1-3; D possibly corresponds to TRBD1 (6 bases). The CDR3 is 15 residues long. Germline CDR1 SGHNT, CDR2 YYREEE (reference sequence). The V end lost 1 base, the J end lost 1 base, and 9 bases lay between the germline ends. CDR3: CASSLRGGSGNTIYF. CDR3 bases: TGTGCCAGCAGCTTGAGGGGGGGGTCTGGAAACACCATATATTTT.

J is TRBJ2-3 and V is TRBV29-1; D ambiguous. The CDR3 contains 13 residues. CDR1 is SQVTM and CDR2 is ANQGSEA in the germline V gene. V was shortened by 4 bases and J by 2 bases, with 10 bases between the two germline ends. CDR3 amino acids: CSVGAENTDTQYF. The CDR3 nucleotides are TGCAGCGTTGGGGCGGAGAACACAGATACGCAGTATTTT.

The chain employs TRBV14 and TRBJ1-1; D is ambiguous. The germline V gene encodes CDR1 SGHDN and CDR2 FVKESK. The V end lost 0 bases, the J end lost 3 bases, and 11 bases lay between the germline ends. The CDR3 is 15 amino acids. This CDR3 is CASSQDSVQYTEAFF. DNA of the CDR3: TGTGCCAGCAGCCAAGATTCCGTACAATACACTGAAGCTTTCTTT. The full variable domain, in which reference TRBV14 and TRBJ1-1 provide the parts outside the CDR3, is EAGVTQFPSHSVIEKGQTVTLRCDPISGHDNLYWYRRVMGKEIKFLLHFVKESKQDESGMPNNRFLAERTGGTYSTLKVQPAELEDSGVYFCASSQDSVQYTEAFFGQGTRLTVV.

This clone turned up a few times. The V call is TRBV20-1, the J call TRBJ1-1; D gene ambiguous. V was cut by 6 bases and J by 3 bases, with 8 bases left in between. The CDR3 contains 11 residues. Germline CDR1 and CDR2: DFQATT and SNEGSKA (reference sequence). CDR3 in DNA: TGCAGTGCCGGGAGGGACACTGAAGCTTTCTTT. Translated: CSAGRDTEAFF.

V and J are TRBV5-1 and TRBJ2-7; D ambiguous. CDR1 is SGHRS, CDR2 YFSETQ, per germline. The CDR3 runs to 13 residues. Trimming pared 1 base from V and 2 bases from J, leaving 7 bases between. The CDR3 nucleotides are TGCGCCAGCAGCTTGTACCCTACCTACGAGCAGTACTTC. Protein: CASSLYPTYEQYF.

This chain joins TRBV28 and TRBJ1-3; D gene unclear. Germline CDR1 MDHEN, CDR2 SYDVKM. Trimming cost V 6 bases and J 4 bases, with 4 bases left between them. The CDR3 totals 11 residues. CDR3 bases: TGTGCCAGCAGAGAAGGAAACACCATATATTTT. It encodes CASREGNTIYF.

V usage is TRBV5-1 and J usage is TRBJ2-3; 8 bases line up with TRBD1. This CDR3 comprises 16 residues. V dropped 3 bases and J dropped 9; count of bases not matched to a gene: 15. Germline CDR1 SGHRS, CDR2 YFSETQ. The CDR3 coding sequence is TGCGCCAGCAGCTCCCCCTTGCAGGGGGCTATTGACACGCAGTATTTT. Its protein product is CASSSPLQGAIDTQYF.

This clone has only a few counts. The chain uses TRBV19 and TRBJ2-3; 10 bases are a match to TRBD2. Trimming took 6 bases from V and 0 from J; bases not matched to a gene: 3. This CDR3 comprises 15 residues. The germline V gene encodes CDR1 LNHDA and CDR2 SQIVND (reference sequence). In DNA form, the CDR3 reads TGTGCCAGTAGGCCGGGACTAGCGAGCACAGATACGCAGTATTTT. Amino acids: CASRPGLASTDTQYF.

About this clone: Other nucleotide sequences in the sample specify the same CDR3. The chain uses TRBV5-4 and TRBJ2-1; D unclear. Looked up from germline, CDR1 is SGHNT and CDR2 is YYREEE (reference sequence). The ends were cut back, 2 bases at V and 3 bases at J, with 9 bases in the middle. This CDR3 has 14 amino acids. CDR3 sequence reads: CASSFGPGYNEQFF. The CDR3, as DNA: TGTGCCAGCAGCTTTGGCCCTGGCTACAATGAGCAGTTCTTC.

The gene calls are TRBV19 and TRBJ1-2; D unresolved. Deletions cut 7 bases from V and 4 bases from J, with 16 bases between. The length of the CDR3 is 14 residues. Germline lookup yields CDR1 LNHDA and CDR2 SQIVND (reference sequence). The CDR3 sequence: CASTLGGSSYGYTF. The CDR3 bases are TGTGCCAGTACCCTGGGAGGATCGAGCTATGGCTACACCTTC. Filled out from reference TRBV19 and TRBJ1-2, the complete variable domain reads DGGITQSPKYLFRKEGQNVTLSCEQNLNHDAMYWYRQDPGQGLRLIYYSQIVNDFQKGDIAEGYSVSREKKESFPLTVTSAQKNPTAFYLCASTLGGSSYGYTFGSGTRLTVV.

The chain uses TRBV7-9 and TRBJ2-7; D assignment may be TRBD1 or TRBD2 (6 bases each). Germline CDR1 SEHNR, CDR2 FQNEAQ (reference sequence). The CDR3 totals 14 residues. Trimming took 5 bases from V and 7 from J, leaving 18 bases between them. CDR3 sequence: CASSPEVGGREQYF. The CDR3 DNA sequence: TGTGCCAGCAGCCCTGAGGTCGGGGGCAGAGAGCAGTACTTC.

This chain links TRBV4-3 with TRBJ2-1; 10 nucleotides match TRBD1. V dropped 6 bases and J dropped 4; count of bases not matched to a gene: 6. The germline gives CDR1 LGHNA, CDR2 YSLEER. This CDR3 region has 15 residues. The CDR3 region has the DNA TGCGCCAGCAGTTCCGGGACAGGGGATTACAATGAGCAGTTCTTC. Protein: CASSSGTGDYNEQFF.

The chain is built from TRBV27 and TRBJ2-3; 11 bases map to TRBD2. CDR1 is MNHEY and CDR2 is SMNVEV in the germline V gene (reference sequence). The trim removed 7 bases at V and 1 base at J, leaving 4 bases unmatched. The CDR3 is 15 amino acids. CDR3 protein: CASTAGLAGTDTQYF. The CDR3 coding sequence is TGTGCCAGCACCGCGGGACTAGCGGGCACAGATACGCAGTATTTT.

The V call is TRBV5-1, the J call TRBJ1-1, with D possibly being TRBD1 (5 bases). Between the trimmed V and J ends, which lost 1 base and 1 base, there was a span of 11 bases. CDR1 is SGHRS, CDR2 YFSETQ, per germline. The CDR3 sequence is 15 residues long. CDR3 loop: CASSLYIQGNTEAFF. The CDR3 DNA follows: TGCGCCAGCAGCTTGTATATTCAGGGGAACACTGAAGCTTTCTTT.

The rearrangement joins TRBV10-2 to TRBJ2-7, with TRBD2 as a possible D gene (6 bases). The CDR3 length is 13 residues. The V gene's germline CDR1 is WSHSY and CDR2 SAAADI. V shed 7 bases and J shed 5 bases, with 15 bases lying between them. Written as DNA, the CDR3 is TGCGCCAGCACCGGGAGAGGAGGAGACGAGCAGTACTTC. It is translated as CASTGRGGDEQYF.

This chain joins TRBV29-1 and TRBJ2-7; D remains ambiguous. The ends were cut back, 6 bases at V and 5 bases at J, with 11 bases in the middle. CDR1 and CDR2 (germline): SQVTM, ANQGSEA. The CDR3 has 11 residues. The CDR3 nucleotides are TGCAGCGTCCAATTCGCCCACGAGCAGTACTTC. This translates into CSVQFAHEQYF.